This passage covers 3 T cell receptor beta chains from one sample sequenced in a study of blood T cell repertoires in COVID-19. Here immunoSEQ multiplex PCR was the method, and the copy in TCRdb shows in-frame clones only, minus some. The repertoire holds roughly 280,000 clones, with 75% to 90% as singletons. Sequences were obtained from peripheral blood. The origin of the receptors is a man aged 30-40 years with active or convalescent COVID-19.

This chain's CDR3 is CASSPSQGRATNEKLFF. DNA of the CDR3: TGTGCCAGCTCACCATCGCAGGGGCGAGCAACTAATGAAAAACTGTTTTTT. This chain uses TRBV18 with TRBJ1-4, with D possibly TRBD1 on 6 matching bases. CDR3 length: 17 residues. CDR1 is KGHSH and CDR2 is LQKENI in the germline V gene. V gave up 2 bases and J gave up 0 bases, with 13 bases separating them.

The chain links TRBV4-3 to TRBJ1-4; D remains ambiguous. The CDR3 is 11 residues long. Trimming cost V 3 bases and J 11 bases, with 7 bases left between them. Per the germline V gene, CDR1 is LGHNA and CDR2 is YSLEER. In DNA form, the CDR3 reads TGCGCCAGCAGCCAGTTCCGGAAACTGTTTTTT. It specifies CASSQFRKLFF.

This clone was seen repeatedly, ten times or more. CDR3 coding DNA: TGTGCCAGTAGTCCCGGACAGGGTTGGGAACAGCCCCAGCATTTT. As protein: CASSPGQGWEQPQHF. The V call is TRBV19, the J call TRBJ1-5; 8 nucleotides line up with TRBD1. Trimming took 5 bases from V and 7 from J; bases not matched to a gene: 10. The CDR3 has 15 amino acids. CDR1 and CDR2 (germline): LNHDA, SQIVND (reference sequence).